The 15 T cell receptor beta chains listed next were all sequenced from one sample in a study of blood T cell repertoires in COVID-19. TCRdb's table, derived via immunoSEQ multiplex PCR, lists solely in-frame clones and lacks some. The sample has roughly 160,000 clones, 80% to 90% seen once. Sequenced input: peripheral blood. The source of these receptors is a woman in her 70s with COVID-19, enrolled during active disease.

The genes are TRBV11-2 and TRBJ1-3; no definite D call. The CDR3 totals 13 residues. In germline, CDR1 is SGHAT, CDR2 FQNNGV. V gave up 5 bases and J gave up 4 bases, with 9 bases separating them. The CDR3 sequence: CASSPLGGNTIYF. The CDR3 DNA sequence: TGTGCCAGCAGCCCCCTTGGCGGAAACACCATATATTTT.

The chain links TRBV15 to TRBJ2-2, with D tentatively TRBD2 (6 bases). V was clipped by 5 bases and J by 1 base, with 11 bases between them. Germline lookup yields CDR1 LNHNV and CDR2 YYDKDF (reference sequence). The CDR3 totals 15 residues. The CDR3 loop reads CATSPRRGNTGELFF. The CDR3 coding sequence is TGTGCCACCAGCCCCCGGAGGGGGAACACCGGGGAGCTGTTTTTT.

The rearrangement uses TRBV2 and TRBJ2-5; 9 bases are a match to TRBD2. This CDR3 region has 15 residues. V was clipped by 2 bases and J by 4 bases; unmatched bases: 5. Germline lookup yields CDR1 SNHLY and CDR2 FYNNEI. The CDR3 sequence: CASSERIAGAETQYF. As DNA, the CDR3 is TGTGCCAGCAGTGAAAGGATAGCGGGGGCAGAGACCCAGTACTTC.

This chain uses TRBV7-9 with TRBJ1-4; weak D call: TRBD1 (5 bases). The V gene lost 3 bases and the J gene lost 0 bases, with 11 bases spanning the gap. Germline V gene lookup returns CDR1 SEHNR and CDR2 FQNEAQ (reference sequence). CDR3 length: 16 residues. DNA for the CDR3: TGTGCCAGCAGCTTTACCCAGGGTGCAACTAATGAAAAACTGTTTTTT. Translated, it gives CASSFTQGATNEKLFF. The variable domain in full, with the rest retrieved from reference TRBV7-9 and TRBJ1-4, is DTGVSQNPRHKITKRGQNVTFRCDPISEHNRLYWYRQTLGQGPEFLTYFQNEAQLEKSRLLSDRFSAERPKGSFSTLEIQRTEQGDSAMYLCASSFTQGATNEKLFFGSGTQLSVL.

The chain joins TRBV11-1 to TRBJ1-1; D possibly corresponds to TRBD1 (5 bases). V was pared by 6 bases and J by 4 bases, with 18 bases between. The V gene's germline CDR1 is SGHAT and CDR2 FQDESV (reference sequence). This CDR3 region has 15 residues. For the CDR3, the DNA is TGTGCCAGCAGGGCCCGCTACAGGTTAAGCACTGAAGCTTTCTTT. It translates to CASRARYRLSTEAFF.

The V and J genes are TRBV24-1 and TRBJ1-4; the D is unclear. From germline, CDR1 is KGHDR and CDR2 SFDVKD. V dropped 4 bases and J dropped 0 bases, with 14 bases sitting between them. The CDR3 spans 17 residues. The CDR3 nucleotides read TGTGCCACCAGTGACCCCCTTCGGGGTTCAACTAATGAAAAACTGTTTTTT. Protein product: CATSDPLRGSTNEKLFF.

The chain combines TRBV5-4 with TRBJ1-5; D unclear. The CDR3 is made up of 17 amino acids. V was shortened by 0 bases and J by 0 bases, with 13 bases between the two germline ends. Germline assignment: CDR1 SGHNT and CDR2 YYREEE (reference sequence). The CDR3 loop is CASSLGGPGYSNQPQHF. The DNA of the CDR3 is TGTGCCAGCAGCTTGGGCGGGCCGGGTTATAGCAATCAGCCCCAGCATTTT.

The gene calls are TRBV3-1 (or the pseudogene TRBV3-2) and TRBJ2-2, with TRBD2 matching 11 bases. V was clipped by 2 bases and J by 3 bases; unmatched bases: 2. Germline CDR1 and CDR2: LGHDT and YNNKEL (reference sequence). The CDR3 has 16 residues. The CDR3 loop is CASSQIAGGYTGELFF. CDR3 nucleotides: TGTGCCAGCAGCCAAATAGCGGGGGGGTACACCGGGGAGCTGTTTTTT.

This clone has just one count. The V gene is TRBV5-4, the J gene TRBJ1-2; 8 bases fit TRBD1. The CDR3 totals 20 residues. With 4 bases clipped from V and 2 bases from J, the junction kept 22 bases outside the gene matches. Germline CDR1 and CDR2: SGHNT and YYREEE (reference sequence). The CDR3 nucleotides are TGTGCCAGCAGCCGCGGGCTAATCGTTCCAGGGGGCGATTTGAACTATGGCTACACCTTC. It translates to CASSRGLIVPGGDLNYGYTF. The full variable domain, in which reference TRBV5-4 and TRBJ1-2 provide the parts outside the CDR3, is ETGVTQSPTHLIKTRGQQVTLRCSSQSGHNTVSWYQQALGQGPQFIFQYYREEENGRGNFPPRFSGLQFPNYSSELNVNALELDDSALYLCASSRGLIVPGGDLNYGYTFGSGTRLTVV.

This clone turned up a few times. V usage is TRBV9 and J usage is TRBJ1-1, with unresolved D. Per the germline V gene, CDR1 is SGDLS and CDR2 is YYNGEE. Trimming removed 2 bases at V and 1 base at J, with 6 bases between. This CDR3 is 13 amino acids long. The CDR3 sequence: CASSVNGNTEAFF. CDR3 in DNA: TGTGCCAGCAGCGTTAACGGGAACACTGAAGCTTTCTTT.

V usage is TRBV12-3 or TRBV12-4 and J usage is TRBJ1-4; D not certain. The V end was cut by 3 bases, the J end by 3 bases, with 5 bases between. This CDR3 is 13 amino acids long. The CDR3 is CASSFGPNEKLFF. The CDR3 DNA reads TGTGCCAGCAGTTTCGGTCCTAATGAAAAACTGTTTTTT.

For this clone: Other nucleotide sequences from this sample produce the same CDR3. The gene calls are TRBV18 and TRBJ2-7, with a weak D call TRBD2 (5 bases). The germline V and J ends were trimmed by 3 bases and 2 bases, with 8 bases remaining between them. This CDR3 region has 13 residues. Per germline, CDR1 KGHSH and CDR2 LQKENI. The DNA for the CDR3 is TGTGCCAGCTCACCGTCCGGGACCTACGAGCAGTACTTC. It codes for CASSPSGTYEQYF. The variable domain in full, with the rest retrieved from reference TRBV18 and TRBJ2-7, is NAGVMQNPRHLVRRRGQEARLRCSPMKGHSHVYWYRQLPEEGLKFMVYLQKENIIDESGMPKERFSAEFPKEGPSILRIQQVVRGDSAAYFCASSPSGTYEQYFGPGTRLTVT.

The CDR3 coding sequence is TGTGCCAGTAGCCCCGGACAGGGCAAAACGTACAATGAGCAGTTCTTC. Residues: CASSPGQGKTYNEQFF. The chain employs TRBV19 and TRBJ2-1, with 8 bases identical to TRBD1. V trimming: 6 bases; J trimming: 4 bases; junction bases outside the gene matches: 11. Germline V lookup: CDR1 LNHDA, CDR2 SQIVND (reference sequence). The CDR3 spans 16 residues.

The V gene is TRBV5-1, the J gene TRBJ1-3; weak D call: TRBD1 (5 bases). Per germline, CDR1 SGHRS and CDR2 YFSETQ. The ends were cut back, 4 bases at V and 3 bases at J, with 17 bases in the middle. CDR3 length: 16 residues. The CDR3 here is CASSPNAGGDGNTIYF. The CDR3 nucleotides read TGCGCCAGCAGCCCGAATGCCGGGGGGGATGGAAACACCATATATTTT.

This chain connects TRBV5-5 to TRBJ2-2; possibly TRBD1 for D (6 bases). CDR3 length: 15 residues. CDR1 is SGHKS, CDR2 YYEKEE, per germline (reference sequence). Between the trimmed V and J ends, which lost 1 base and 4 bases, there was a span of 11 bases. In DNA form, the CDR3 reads TGTGCCAGCAGCTTGCGGGGACAACTCACCGGGGAGCTGTTTTTT. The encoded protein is CASSLRGQLTGELFF.